Presented here are 21 T cell receptor beta chains from one specimen sequenced in a study of early T cells in non-severe SARS-CoV-2 infection. One entry per CDR3 protein, called by TCRdb with MiXCR from the 5' RACE reads. This sample yields about 97,000 distinct CDR3 sequences, of which around 13% are seen a single time; about 6.2% belongs to the top ten. Sequencing input: whole blood. These receptors were taken from an adult who was a healthcare worker with PCR-confirmed SARS-CoV-2 infection or an uninfected control (not recorded which).

The rearrangement joins TRBV9 to TRBJ2-1; 7 positions match TRBD2. Unmatched junction bases numbered 2, after V lost 0 bases and J lost 5 bases. Germline V gene data show CDR1 as SGDLS and CDR2 as YYNGEE. The CDR3 contains 14 residues. Here the CDR3 DNA reads TGTGCCAGCAGCGTAGCGGGAGGCAACAATGAGCAGTTCTTC. Translating gives CASSVAGGNNEQFF.

This clonotype has only a few counts. The chain recombines TRBV6-6 with TRBJ1-1; unclear D gene. Germline CDR1 reads MNHNY; CDR2 reads SVGAGI (reference sequence). The V gene lost 6 bases and the J gene lost 9 bases, with 11 bases spanning the gap. The CDR3 length is 11 residues. CDR3 in DNA: TGTGCCAGCAGACTCGGGCCTCAAGCTTTCTTT. Its protein product is CASRLGPQAFF.

This clonotype has just a few counts. The chain employs TRBV20-1 and TRBJ1-5; weak D call: TRBD1 (6 bases). Germline loops: CDR1 DFQATT, CDR2 SNEGSKA (reference sequence). This CDR3 has 14 residues. V shed 6 bases and J shed 3 bases, with 15 bases lying between them. The CDR3 sequence is CSAKLGGNNQPQHF. CDR3 in DNA: TGCAGTGCCAAGCTAGGGGGGAACAATCAGCCCCAGCATTTT.

This chain joins TRBV4-1 and TRBJ2-1; the D gene is possibly TRBD2 (6 bases). The CDR3 length is 16 residues. CDR1 and CDR2 (germline): MGHRA, YSYEKL. V was trimmed by 1 base and J by 4 bases, leaving 14 bases between them. The DNA of the CDR3 is TGCGCCAGCAGCCAAGGCTTGAGCGGGCAGTACAATGAGCAGTTCTTC. Protein sequence: CASSQGLSGQYNEQFF.

This clonotype was seen at least ten times. The rearrangement uses TRBV3-1 and TRBJ2-2; TRBD1 aligns across 9 bases. This CDR3 is 15 amino acids long. Trimming removed 1 base from V and 6 bases from J; junction bases left unmatched: 3. Looked up from germline, CDR1 is LGHDT and CDR2 is YNNKEL (reference sequence). The CDR3 spells CASSQVGQGPGELFF. In DNA form, the CDR3 reads TGTGCCAGCAGCCAAGTCGGACAGGGGCCCGGGGAGCTGTTTTTT.

J is TRBJ1-1 and V is TRBV5-6; no reliable D call. The germline CDR1 and CDR2 sequences are SGHDT and YYEEEE. Trimming removed 4 bases at V and 4 bases at J, with 11 bases between. The CDR3 length is 13 residues. CDR3 region: CASSNRWGTEAFF. The CDR3 DNA reads as TGTGCCAGCAGCAATAGATGGGGCACTGAAGCTTTCTTT.

J is TRBJ1-1 and V is TRBV7-9; the D is unclear. Germline assignment: CDR1 SEHNR and CDR2 FQNEAQ (reference sequence). CDR3 length equals 13 residues. Between the trimmed V and J ends, which lost 1 base and 9 bases, there was a span of 12 bases. The CDR3 coding sequence is TGTGCCAGCAGCTTAGAGGGCAGTCAGAAAGCTTTCTTT. Translating it yields CASSLEGSQKAFF.

This clonotype was detected a few times. The CDR3 DNA follows: TGCAGCGTTGAAGATGGTCGGAGGGGTAACACCGGGGAGCTGTTTTTT. Protein product: CSVEDGRRGNTGELFF. This chain uses TRBV29-1 with TRBJ2-2; a possible D gene is TRBD2 (6 bases). Between the trimmed V and J ends, which lost 0 bases and 2 bases, there was a span of 13 bases. The CDR3 length is 16 residues. The V gene's germline CDR1 is SQVTM and CDR2 ANQGSEA.

The chain couples TRBV3-1 to TRBJ2-3; TRBD2 agrees at 8 bases. With 8 bases clipped from V and 2 bases from J, the junction kept 6 bases outside the gene matches. Per germline, CDR1 LGHDT and CDR2 YNNKEL (reference sequence). This CDR3 comprises 14 residues. CDR3 nucleotides: TGTGCCAGCGCCGGACTAGCCCTCACAGATACGCAGTATTTT. Residues: CASAGLALTDTQYF.

This clonotype was recorded many times. The chain uses TRBV20-1 and TRBJ1-1; D is uncertain. The germline V gene encodes CDR1 DFQATT and CDR2 SNEGSKA (reference sequence). V lost 1 base and J lost 5, with 8 bases in between. The CDR3 consists of 12 residues. The CDR3 DNA reads TGCAGTGCTAGAGTCGGAGATACTGAAGCTTTCTTT. Its protein is CSARVGDTEAFF.

This clonotype has just a few counts. V gene TRBV6-6 combines with J gene TRBJ2-1; D is perhaps TRBD2 (7 bases). V was clipped by 2 bases and J by 8 bases, with 22 bases between them. From germline, CDR1 is MNHNY and CDR2 SVGAGI (reference sequence). This CDR3 region has 17 residues. The CDR3 sequence: CASSYPPASGRTDEQFF. CDR3 bases: TGTGCCAGCAGTTACCCCCCGGCTAGCGGAAGGACAGATGAGCAGTTCTTC.

This clonotype was counted at least ten times. The rearrangement joins TRBV6-6 to TRBJ2-3; 9 bases match TRBD2. Germline V gene sequence: CDR1 MNHNY, CDR2 SVGAGI (reference sequence). With 4 bases clipped from V and 5 bases from J, the junction kept 13 bases outside the gene matches. The CDR3 runs to 17 residues. The CDR3 loop is CASSLPQAGGGGDTQYF. CDR3 coding DNA: TGTGCCAGCAGTTTACCGCAGGCGGGAGGGGGCGGAGATACGCAGTATTTT.

There are a few counts of this clonotype. The J gene is TRBJ2-1, the V gene TRBV7-8, with 9 nucleotides matching TRBD1. Looked up from germline, CDR1 is SGHVS and CDR2 is FQNEAQ. Trimming removed 3 bases from V and 8 bases from J; junction bases left unmatched: 2. The CDR3 runs to 13 residues. The CDR3 reads CASSFTGGDEQFF. For the CDR3, the DNA is TGTGCCAGCAGCTTTACAGGGGGCGATGAGCAGTTCTTC. The complete variable domain, with remaining parts taken from reference TRBV7-8 and TRBJ2-1, reads GAGVSQSPRYKVAKRGQDVALRCDPISGHVSLFWYQQALGQGPEFLTYFQNEAQLDKSGLPSDRFFAERPEGSVSTLKIQRTQQEDSAVYLCASSFTGGDEQFFGPGTRLTVL.

In this sample, this clonotype turned up many times. This rearrangement joins TRBV5-1 to TRBJ2-2; tentative D call: TRBD1 (6 bases). Germline-derived CDR1 and CDR2 are SGHRS and YFSETQ. Trimming cost V 4 bases and J 5 bases, with 15 bases left between them. This CDR3 region has 15 residues. CDR3 sequence (DNA): TGCGCCAGCAGCCCTGAACAGGGAATGACCGGGGAGCTGTTTTTT. It translates to CASSPEQGMTGELFF.

This clonotype was seen more than once but under ten times. This sequence joins TRBV6-1 and TRBJ1-6, with D uncertain. Trimming took 2 bases from V and 7 from J, leaving 12 bases between them. CDR3 length: 15 residues. Germline values: CDR1 MNHNS, CDR2 SASEGT. The CDR3: CASSEYGSQNSPLHF. The DNA of the CDR3 is TGTGCCAGCAGTGAATACGGAAGTCAAAATTCACCCCTCCACTTT.

The CDR3 DNA reads TGTGCCAGCAGTTCAGAGGGTCGATCCTACAATGAGCAGTTCTTC. Translated: CASSSEGRSYNEQFF. This chain joins TRBV28 and TRBJ2-1, with D perhaps TRBD2 (5 bases). This CDR3 is built from 15 residues. Germline V gene lookup returns CDR1 MDHEN and CDR2 SYDVKM. Trimming stripped 4 bases from V and 1 base from J, with 11 bases between. The whole variable domain, filled in from reference TRBV28 and TRBJ2-1, reads DVKVTQSSRYLVKRTGEKVFLECVQDMDHENMFWYRQDPGLGLRLIYFSYDVKMKEKGDIPEGYSVSREKKERFSLILESASTNQTSMYLCASSSEGRSYNEQFFGPGTRLTVL.

This clonotype came up many times. This chain connects TRBV10-2 to TRBJ2-1; 11 positions match TRBD2. Germline assignment: CDR1 WSHSY and CDR2 SAAADI. The CDR3 is made up of 15 amino acids. Losses at the gene ends were 6 bases for V and 6 bases for J; bases not matched to a gene: 7. The CDR3 loop reads CASSQGGLAVNEQFF. The CDR3 DNA is TGCGCCAGCAGCCAAGGGGGACTAGCGGTCAATGAGCAGTTCTTC.

This clonotype was observed a few times. V gene TRBV6-5 combines with J gene TRBJ2-3, with D tentatively TRBD2 (5 bases). V was trimmed by 0 bases and J by 5 bases, leaving 9 bases between them. The CDR3 is 14 residues long. In germline, CDR1 is MNHEY, CDR2 SVGAGI. This CDR3 reads CASSYSIGEDTQYF. CDR3 nucleotides: TGTGCCAGCAGTTACTCTATCGGGGAAGATACGCAGTATTTT.

This clonotype was seen only a few times. The chain links TRBV28 to TRBJ1-1; 9 bases match TRBD1. Trimming cost V 5 bases and J 4 bases; bases outside gene matches: 8. The V gene's germline CDR1 is MDHEN and CDR2 SYDVKM. The CDR3 is 15 amino acids. CDR3 bases: TGTGCCAGCAGTCGCTGGGGACAGGGCCCCACTGAAGCTTTCTTT. Residues: CASSRWGQGPTEAFF.

In its sample, this clonotype was seen a few times. CDR3 residues: CASRGDYNEQFF. The CDR3 DNA follows: TGTGCCAGCAGAGGGGACTACAATGAGCAGTTCTTC. The rearrangement links TRBV27 to TRBJ2-1; weak D call: TRBD1 (5 bases). Germline V lookup: CDR1 MNHEY, CDR2 SMNVEV (reference sequence). With 6 bases removed from V and 3 bases from J, the gap between germline ends came to 6 bases. The CDR3 sequence is 12 residues long.

The chain combines TRBV20-1 with TRBJ1-2; no reliable D call. The germline V gene encodes CDR1 DFQATT and CDR2 SNEGSKA (reference sequence). Trimming removed 3 bases from V and 2 bases from J, with 13 bases in between. The CDR3 is 14 amino acids. The CDR3 reads CSASLIAVNYGYTF. The CDR3, as DNA: TGCAGTGCTAGCCTTATTGCGGTGAACTATGGCTACACCTTC.